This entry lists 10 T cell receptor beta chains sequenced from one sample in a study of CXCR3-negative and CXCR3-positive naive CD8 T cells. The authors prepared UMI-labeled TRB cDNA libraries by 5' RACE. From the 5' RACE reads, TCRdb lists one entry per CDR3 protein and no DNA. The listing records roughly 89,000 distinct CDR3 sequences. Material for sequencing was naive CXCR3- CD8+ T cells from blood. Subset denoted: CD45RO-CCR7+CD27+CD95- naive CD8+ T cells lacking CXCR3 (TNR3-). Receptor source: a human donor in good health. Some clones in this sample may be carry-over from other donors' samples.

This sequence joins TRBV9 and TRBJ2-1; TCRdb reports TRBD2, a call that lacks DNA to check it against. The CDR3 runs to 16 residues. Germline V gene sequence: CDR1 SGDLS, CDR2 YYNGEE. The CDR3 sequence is CASSDGTSGIRNEQFF.

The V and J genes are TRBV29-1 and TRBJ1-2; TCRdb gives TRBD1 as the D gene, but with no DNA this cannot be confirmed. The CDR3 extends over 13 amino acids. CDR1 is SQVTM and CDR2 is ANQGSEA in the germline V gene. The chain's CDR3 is CSVSSGTGHGYTF.

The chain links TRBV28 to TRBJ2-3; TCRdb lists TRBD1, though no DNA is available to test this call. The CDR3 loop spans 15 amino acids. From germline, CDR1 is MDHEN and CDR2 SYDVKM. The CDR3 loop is CAASGAGGTKDTQYF.

The CDR3 region is CASSQRSRMGFSDEQFF. V usage is TRBV4-1 and J usage is TRBJ2-1; TCRdb proposes TRBD2, but this gene call is untestable without DNA. Per germline, CDR1 MGHRA and CDR2 YSYEKL. The CDR3 spans 17 residues.

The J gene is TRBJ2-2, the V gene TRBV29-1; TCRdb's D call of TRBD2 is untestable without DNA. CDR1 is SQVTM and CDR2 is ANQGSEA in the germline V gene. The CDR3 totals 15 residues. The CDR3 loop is CSVETSGRNTGELFF.

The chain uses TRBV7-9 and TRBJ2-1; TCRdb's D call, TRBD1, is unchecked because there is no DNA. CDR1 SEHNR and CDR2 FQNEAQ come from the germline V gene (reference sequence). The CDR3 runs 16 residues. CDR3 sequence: CASTSPTRGAYNEQFF.

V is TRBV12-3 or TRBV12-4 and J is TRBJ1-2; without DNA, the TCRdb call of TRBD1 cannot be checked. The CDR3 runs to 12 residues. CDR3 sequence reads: CASSRATYGYTF.

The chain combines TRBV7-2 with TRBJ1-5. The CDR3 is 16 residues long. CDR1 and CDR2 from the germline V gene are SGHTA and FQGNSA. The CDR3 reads CSLNYEGTYSNRPQHF.

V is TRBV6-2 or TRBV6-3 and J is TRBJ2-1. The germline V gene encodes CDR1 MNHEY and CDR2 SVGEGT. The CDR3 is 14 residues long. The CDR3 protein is CASSYDGTYNEQFF.

CDR3 amino acids: CSVESGTLNAYEQYF. This chain links TRBV29-1 with TRBJ2-7; TCRdb designates TRBD2, a call that cannot be tested without DNA. The length of the CDR3 is 15 residues. Germline V gene sequence: CDR1 SQVTM, CDR2 ANQGSEA.